The 25 T cell receptor beta chains below come from one sample, sequenced in a study of cytomegalovirus exposure and HLA in healthy donors. Primers for the PCR totalled 60 Vbeta and 13 Jbeta. The data were produced by immunoSEQ multiplex PCR, yet TCRdb's version contains in-frame clones alone and is incomplete. Of approximately 160,000 clones detected, around 83% appear once; the ten largest clones hold around 4.3%. The sequenced material came from PBMCs. These receptor sequences come from a man aged 45-60 years in good health and CMV-seropositive.

On this clone itself: Compared with germline, one end of the junction differs, possibly owing to a read error. J is TRBJ2-7 and V is TRBV2, with D tentatively TRBD2 (6 bases). CDR1 and CDR2 from the germline V gene are SNHLY and FYNNEI. The CDR3 sequence is 13 residues long. CDR3 DNA sequence: TGTGCCAGCAGTGTGGGGCCGACGGGCGGGAAGGTCTTC. Translating it yields CASSVGPTGGKVF.

This clone was recorded a few times. The chain has TRBV30 and TRBJ1-3; 7 bases are a match to TRBD1. From germline, CDR1 is GTSNPN and CDR2 SVGIG (reference sequence). J gave up 0 bases and V 6 bases, and 2 bases lay outside the gene matches. This CDR3 contains 13 residues. This chain's CDR3 is CACQGVSGNTIYF. CDR3 DNA sequence: TGTGCCTGCCAGGGGGTCTCTGGAAACACCATATATTTT. Full variable domain (rest looked up from reference TRBV30 and TRBJ1-3): SQTIHQWPATLVQPVGSPLSLECTVEGTSNPNLYWYRQAAGRGLQLLFYSVGIGQISSEVPQNLSASRPQDRQFILSSKKLLLSDSGFYLCACQGVSGNTIYFGEGSWLTVV.

The chain recombines TRBV27 with TRBJ1-6; 9 bases are shared with TRBD1. Per germline, CDR1 MNHEY and CDR2 SMNVEV (reference sequence). CDR3 length equals 15 residues. J gave up 1 base and V 6 bases, and 1 base lay outside the gene matches. CDR3 loop: CASRDRGSYNSPLHF. The DNA for the CDR3 is TGTGCCAGCAGGGACAGGGGATCCTATAATTCACCCCTCCACTTT.

The chain recombines TRBV5-4 with TRBJ2-5; 12 bases are shared with TRBD2. CDR3 length: 17 amino acids. The V gene's germline CDR1 is SGHNT and CDR2 YYREEE (reference sequence). With V trimmed by 4 bases and J by 2 bases, 9 bases remained unmatched. The CDR3 region is CASSPGLAGRGQETQYF. The CDR3 nucleotides are TGTGCCAGCAGCCCAGGACTAGCGGGAAGGGGACAAGAGACCCAGTACTTC.

The chain uses TRBV19 and TRBJ1-2; 8 bases align to TRBD1. The V and J ends lost 4 bases and 4 bases, in that order; junction bases with no gene match: 11. The CDR3 runs 16 residues. CDR1 and CDR2 (germline): LNHDA, SQIVND (reference sequence). CDR3 bases: TGTGCCAGTAGTACCGGGACAGGAACCCTCATCTATGGCTACACCTTC. Protein sequence: CASSTGTGTLIYGYTF.

The chain has TRBV19 and TRBJ2-7; weak D call: TRBD1 (6 bases). Looked up from germline, CDR1 is LNHDA and CDR2 is SQIVND (reference sequence). The CDR3 runs to 11 residues. The ends were cut back, 10 bases at V and 3 bases at J, with 10 bases in the middle. As DNA, the CDR3 is TGTGCCACCGGGGACATCTACGAGCAGTACTTC. Amino acid sequence: CATGDIYEQYF.

V is TRBV6-1 and J is TRBJ2-7, with 11 bases matching TRBD1. This CDR3 has 14 residues. Trimming cost V 2 bases and J 7 bases; bases outside gene matches: 4. Germline CDR1 MNHNS, CDR2 SASEGT. In nucleotides, the CDR3 is TGTGCCAGCAGTGAAACCGGGACAGGGGGAGAGCAGTACTTC. Its protein is CASSETGTGGEQYF.

The V call is TRBV12-5, the J call TRBJ2-2, with 8 bases that match TRBD2. This CDR3 region has 19 residues. In germline, CDR1 is LGHNT, CDR2 FRNRAP. V lost 0 bases, J lost 0 bases, and 9 bases stayed unmatched. In DNA, the CDR3 is TGTGCTAGTGGTTTGGTACAGGAACTAGCGGATACGAACACCGGGGAGCTGTTTTTT. Translated, it gives CASGLVQELADTNTGELFF. Full variable domain (missing parts from reference TRBV12-5 and TRBJ2-2): DARVTQTPRHKVTEMGQEVTMRCQPILGHNTVFWYRQTMMQGLELLAYFRNRAPLDDSGMPKDRFSAEMPDATLATLKIQPSEPRDSAVYFCASGLVQELADTNTGELFFGEGSRLTVL.

This clone has a single count. The same CDR3 also results from other DNA sequences found in this sample. This chain links TRBV9 with TRBJ2-7; 11 bases match TRBD2. The V gene's germline CDR1 is SGDLS and CDR2 YYNGEE. Unmatched junction bases numbered 2, after V lost 2 bases and J lost 1 base. The CDR3 contains 15 residues. As DNA, the CDR3 is TGTGCCAGCAGCGTTGGGACTAGCGGATCCTACGAGCAGTACTTC. Translating gives CASSVGTSGSYEQYF. The full variable domain, in which reference TRBV9 and TRBJ2-7 provide the parts outside the CDR3, is DSGVTQTPKHLITATGQRVTLRCSPRSGDLSVYWYQQSLDQGLQFLIQYYNGEERAKGNILERFSAQQFPDLHSELNLSSLELGDSALYFCASSVGTSGSYEQYFGPGTRLTVT.

V usage is TRBV5-1 and J usage is TRBJ2-3, with 9 bases aligning to TRBD2. The CDR3 is 18 residues long. V was clipped by 1 base and J by 5 bases; unmatched bases: 14. Germline values: CDR1 SGHRS, CDR2 YFSETQ. CDR3 sequence reads: CASSLRALREGRGDTQYF. DNA of the CDR3: TGCGCCAGCAGCTTGAGAGCGTTGCGGGAGGGCCGGGGAGATACGCAGTATTTT.

The CDR3 sequence is CASSYAGPQSYEQYF. The CDR3 DNA follows: TGTGCCAGCAGTTACGCGGGTCCACAATCCTACGAGCAGTACTTC. The rearrangement joins TRBV6-6 to TRBJ2-7, with D perhaps TRBD2 (5 bases). This CDR3 contains 15 residues. V was cut by 2 bases and J by 1 base, with 12 bases left in between. CDR1 and CDR2 from the germline V gene are MNHNY and SVGAGI (reference sequence).

This chain links TRBV7-6 with TRBJ1-3; D remains ambiguous. CDR3 length: 19 amino acids. Germline V gives CDR1 SGHVS, CDR2 FNYEAQ. V dropped 2 bases and J dropped 7 bases, with 27 bases sitting between them. This CDR3 reads CASSLSSERRWRKSNTIYF. The CDR3 DNA reads TGTGCCAGCAGCTTAAGTTCTGAGAGACGGTGGAGAAAGTCGAACACCATATATTTT.

The gene calls are TRBV29-1 and TRBJ2-7, with 11 bases lining up with TRBD1. The CDR3 runs to 13 residues. Germline V gene data show CDR1 as SQVTM and CDR2 as ANQGSEA. With V trimmed by 1 base and J by 7 bases, 3 bases remained unmatched. The CDR3 DNA follows: TGCAGCGTTGAAGTGGACAGGGGGCTGGAGCAGTACTTC. It yields the protein CSVEVDRGLEQYF.

This chain joins TRBV10-1 and TRBJ2-7; 9 nucleotides align to TRBD1. V shed 10 bases and J 4 bases; nucleotides not matched to a gene: 8. Germline assignment: CDR1 WNHNN and CDR2 SYGVQD (reference sequence). This CDR3 contains 13 residues. The CDR3 coding sequence is TGCGCCACCCTAACAGGGGGCAAGTACGAGCAGTACTTC. This codes for CATLTGGKYEQYF.

The genes are TRBV9 and TRBJ2-5, with 8 bases lining up with TRBD2. Germline V lookup: CDR1 SGDLS, CDR2 YYNGEE. CDR3 length: 15 amino acids. V lost 4 bases and J lost 4; bases outside the gene matches: 9. The CDR3 loop is CASSPYGGAGETQYF. CDR3 in DNA: TGTGCCAGCAGCCCGTACGGGGGGGCGGGAGAGACCCAGTACTTC.

The V and J genes are TRBV27 and TRBJ2-2, with 12 bases fitting TRBD2. From germline, CDR1 is MNHEY and CDR2 SMNVEV (reference sequence). The ends lost 1 base at V and 1 base at J; junction bases unmatched: 1. The CDR3 has 17 residues. CDR3 DNA: TGTGCCAGCAGTTTATTACTAGCGGGGGGGAACACCGGGGAGCTGTTTTTT. It is translated as CASSLLLAGGNTGELFF.

This chain uses TRBV6-1 with TRBJ1-2; D is uncertain. The CDR3 is 14 amino acids. Germline CDR1 and CDR2: MNHNS and SASEGT. V was shortened by 7 bases and J by 2 bases, with 14 bases between the two germline ends. CDR3 DNA sequence: TGTGCCAGCAAAACCTACGACGGGAACTATGGCTACACCTTC. It translates to CASKTYDGNYGYTF.

For the CDR3, the DNA is TGTGCCACCAGCCCAGAGGGGGCAGGCAAAAACATTCAGTACTTC. Translating gives CATSPEGAGKNIQYF. This chain links TRBV15 with TRBJ2-4, with 7 bases matching TRBD1. Germline loops: CDR1 LNHNV, CDR2 YYDKDF (reference sequence). V lost 5 bases and J lost 3; bases outside the gene matches: 7. The CDR3 runs 15 residues.

This clone was observed a single time. This chain uses TRBV7-9 with TRBJ2-5, with D unclear. V was trimmed by 2 bases and J by 2 bases, leaving 9 bases between them. CDR1 and CDR2 (germline): SEHNR, FQNEAQ (reference sequence). The CDR3 covers 14 residues. The CDR3 region has the DNA TGTGCCAGCAGCTTAACCCAGGCTCAAGAGACCCAGTACTTC. The encoded protein is CASSLTQAQETQYF.

The chain employs TRBV5-1 and TRBJ2-5; D might be TRBD1 (6 bases). The CDR3 has 15 amino acids. From germline, CDR1 is SGHRS and CDR2 YFSETQ. With 4 bases removed from V and 4 bases from J, the gap between germline ends came to 17 bases. The CDR3 sequence is CASSLNQGIRETQYF. CDR3 coding DNA: TGCGCCAGCAGCCTCAACCAGGGGATACGAGAGACCCAGTACTTC.

The chain couples TRBV7-9 to TRBJ2-2, with TRBD2 matching 9 bases. Germline-derived CDR1 and CDR2 are SEHNR and FQNEAQ (reference sequence). The V segment lost 5 bases and the J segment 0 bases; nucleotides outside the gene matches: 7. CDR3 length equals 17 residues. The CDR3 DNA sequence: TGTGCCAGCAGCCTCGAGCGGGGGGCCCCGAACACCGGGGAGCTGTTTTTT. Protein: CASSLERGAPNTGELFF.

The chain joins TRBV7-9 to TRBJ2-7, with 9 nucleotides matching TRBD1. J was trimmed by 6 bases and V by 5 bases; bases with no gene match: 5. The CDR3 has 13 amino acids. CDR1 SEHNR and CDR2 FQNEAQ come from the germline V gene (reference sequence). The CDR3 DNA sequence: TGTGCCAGCAGCCCCGGGACAGGGCCCGAGCAGTACTTC. Its translation is CASSPGTGPEQYF.

The V and J genes are TRBV25-1 and TRBJ1-6; D uncertain. This CDR3 is 14 amino acids long. Trimming pared 4 bases from V and 6 bases from J, leaving 10 bases between. Per the germline V gene, CDR1 is MGHDK and CDR2 is SYGVNS. The DNA of the CDR3 is TGTGCCAGCAGTGGGGCCCCTCTTAATTCACCCCTCCACTTT. Translated, it gives CASSGAPLNSPLHF.

The chain links TRBV28 to TRBJ2-7, with 8 bases identical to TRBD2. Germline CDR1 is MDHEN and CDR2 is SYDVKM. The V and J ends lost 2 bases and 6 bases, in that order; junction bases with no gene match: 6. The CDR3 loop spans 14 amino acids. The CDR3 sequence is CASSLAAGGAEQYF. The CDR3 nucleotides are TGTGCCAGCAGTTTAGCCGCGGGGGGCGCCGAGCAGTACTTC.

V gene TRBV10-3 combines with J gene TRBJ2-7, with 11 nucleotides matching TRBD2. This CDR3 is built from 16 residues. Germline V lookup: CDR1 ENHRY, CDR2 SYGVKD. The trim removed 7 bases at V and 2 bases at J, leaving 10 bases unmatched. The CDR3 loop reads CAITSTTSGSTYEQYF. The CDR3 DNA sequence: TGTGCCATCACCTCAACCACTAGCGGGAGTACCTACGAGCAGTACTTC.